The rows below give T cell receptor beta chains drawn from one sample of a study of OX40 agonist ivuxolimab in advanced cancers. Produced via immunoSEQ multiplex PCR; TCRdb's table is partial and in-frame only. Among roughly 93,000 clones, just over 90% were seen once, and the ten largest hold around 0.51%. The material sequenced was CD4+ or CD8+ T cells sorted from blood, taken in a trial of the OX40 agonist ivuxolimab. Receptors were obtained from an adult with an advanced solid tumor such as melanoma, head and neck, liver or kidney cancer. CDR3s include the opening cysteine and the closing phenylalanine or tryptophan. Fields, in order: V gene, D gene, J gene, CDR3 protein. A D gene is named only where the DNA matches it firmly.

v_gene: TRBV11-2
d_gene: .
j_gene: TRBJ1-1
CDR3aa: CASSLGTARNTEAFF

v_gene: TRBV19
d_gene: TRBD1
j_gene: TRBJ1-4
CDR3aa: CASSGGQGYEKLFF

v_gene: TRBV19
d_gene: TRBD2
j_gene: TRBJ2-2
CDR3aa: CASSIFRGGQAGELFF

v_gene: TRBV5-1
d_gene: TRBD1
j_gene: TRBJ2-7
CDR3aa: CASSSGTGVTYEQYF

v_gene: TRBV27
d_gene: .
j_gene: TRBJ2-5
CDR3aa: CASRGYTRQETQYF

v_gene: TRBV5-1
d_gene: .
j_gene: TRBJ2-5
CDR3aa: CASSGRGDPQETQYF

v_gene: TRBV21-1
d_gene: .
j_gene: TRBJ2-3
CDR3aa: CASITKELAGGTADTQYF

v_gene: TRBV29-1
d_gene: .
j_gene: TRBJ1-4
CDR3aa: CSVVWAGNEKLFF

v_gene: TRBV7-6
d_gene: .
j_gene: TRBJ2-2
CDR3aa: CASSRWGAGELFF

v_gene: TRBV6-1
d_gene: TRBD1
j_gene: TRBJ1-2
CDR3aa: CASSQGGGYGYTF

v_gene: TRBV30
d_gene: .
j_gene: TRBJ2-5
CDR3aa: CAWSSGGGETQYF

v_gene: TRBV10-2
d_gene: TRBD1
j_gene: TRBJ1-1
CDR3aa: CASSNQGAGTEAFF

v_gene: TRBV5-4
d_gene: .
j_gene: TRBJ2-2
CDR3aa: CASSVARAGELFF

v_gene: TRBV5-8
d_gene: .
j_gene: TRBJ1-3
CDR3aa: CASSLEGGRTGNTIYF

v_gene: TRBV5-1
d_gene: .
j_gene: TRBJ1-3
CDR3aa: CASSLGGSTGNTIYF

v_gene: TRBV18
d_gene: .
j_gene: TRBJ2-7
CDR3aa: CASSPSEYEQYF

v_gene: TRBV5-4
d_gene: .
j_gene: TRBJ1-6
CDR3aa: CASSRRLVPYNSPLHF

v_gene: TRBV6-6
d_gene: .
j_gene: TRBJ2-3
CDR3aa: CASSYSRLAEQYF

v_gene: TRBV18
d_gene: TRBD1
j_gene: TRBJ1-1
CDR3aa: CASSPRGGASLNTEAFF

v_gene: TRBV19
d_gene: .
j_gene: TRBJ1-6
CDR3aa: CASSILQGNSPLHF

v_gene: TRBV29-1
d_gene: .
j_gene: TRBJ1-1
CDR3aa: CSVEVGLGTEAFF

v_gene: TRBV6-1
d_gene: TRBD2
j_gene: TRBJ2-1
CDR3aa: CASRRGGPYNEQFF

v_gene: TRBV7-3
d_gene: .
j_gene: TRBJ2-7
CDR3aa: CASSYYSAGGDYEQYF

v_gene: TRBV15
d_gene: .
j_gene: TRBJ2-7
CDR3aa: CATSRVTGSYEQYF

v_gene: TRBV23-1
d_gene: .
j_gene: TRBJ2-7
CDR3aa: CASSHGETDRF

v_gene: TRBV5-4
d_gene: TRBD1
j_gene: TRBJ1-2
CDR3aa: CASSLQGATGYTF

v_gene: TRBV5-1
d_gene: .
j_gene: TRBJ2-7
CDR3aa: CASSLSVGAAGYEQYF

v_gene: TRBV29-1
d_gene: .
j_gene: TRBJ2-3
CDR3aa: CSVGVGQSTDTQYF

v_gene: TRBV2
d_gene: TRBD1
j_gene: TRBJ2-7
CDR3aa: CASNTGGYDEQYF

v_gene: TRBV29-1
d_gene: TRBD1
j_gene: TRBJ2-7
CDR3aa: CSASGQGVEQYF

v_gene: TRBV6-6
d_gene: .
j_gene: TRBJ2-3
CDR3aa: CASNKVGTDTQYF

v_gene: TRBV5-1
d_gene: .
j_gene: TRBJ2-7
CDR3aa: CASSLEGTPYEQYF

v_gene: TRBV6-1
d_gene: .
j_gene: TRBJ1-2
CDR3aa: CASTGERNYGYTF

v_gene: TRBV14
d_gene: .
j_gene: TRBJ1-1
CDR3aa: CASSYSGVNTEAFF

v_gene: TRBV6-6
d_gene: TRBD1
j_gene: TRBJ2-7
CDR3aa: CATKTDRDEQYF

v_gene: TRBV25-1
d_gene: TRBD2
j_gene: TRBJ2-7
CDR3aa: CASSATSRPYEQYF

v_gene: TRBV5-1
d_gene: .
j_gene: TRBJ2-7
CDR3aa: CASSLSIISYEQYF

v_gene: TRBV19
d_gene: .
j_gene: TRBJ1-2
CDR3aa: CASSTELNGYTF

v_gene: TRBV7-9
d_gene: TRBD1
j_gene: TRBJ2-6
CDR3aa: CASSPPGTAGSGANVLTF

v_gene: TRBV7-9
d_gene: TRBD1
j_gene: TRBJ2-7
CDR3aa: CASSSRTGSDEQYF

v_gene: TRBV2
d_gene: .
j_gene: TRBJ1-1
CDR3aa: CASIGTGAPTEAFF

v_gene: TRBV13
d_gene: TRBD1
j_gene: TRBJ2-7
CDR3aa: CASSTTGTYEQYF

v_gene: TRBV19
d_gene: .
j_gene: TRBJ2-5
CDR3aa: CASSIPGEETQYF

v_gene: TRBV14
d_gene: .
j_gene: TRBJ2-2
CDR3aa: CASSQVNGGGELFF

v_gene: TRBV30
d_gene: .
j_gene: TRBJ2-5
CDR3aa: CAWNVDLVETQYF

v_gene: TRBV9
d_gene: TRBD2
j_gene: TRBJ2-1
CDR3aa: CASSVQVLAGGANEQFF

v_gene: TRBV18
d_gene: .
j_gene: TRBJ2-7
CDR3aa: CASSPGQVYEQYF

v_gene: TRBV2
d_gene: .
j_gene: TRBJ2-7
CDR3aa: CASSPSAASGEQYF

v_gene: TRBV30
d_gene: .
j_gene: TRBJ2-7
CDR3aa: CAWSKQGYEQYF

v_gene: TRBV5-1
d_gene: .
j_gene: TRBJ2-5
CDR3aa: CASSFVPGVQETQYF

v_gene: TRBV9
d_gene: .
j_gene: TRBJ1-2
CDR3aa: CASSVDGTNYGYTF